A single sample is the source of the 21 T cell receptor beta chains below, sequenced in a study of OX40 agonist ivuxolimab in advanced cancers. Only in-frame clones appear in the TCRdb table, and some are missing; sequencing was by immunoSEQ multiplex PCR. The data contain more than 85,000 clones, roughly 91% of them singletons. This specimen consisted of CD4+ or CD8+ T cells sorted from blood, obtained in a trial of the OX40 agonist ivuxolimab. The receptors here all came from an adult with an advanced solid tumor such as melanoma, head and neck, liver or kidney cancer.

In this sample, this clone turned up a few times. This chain connects TRBV10-3 to TRBJ2-1, with TRBD2 matching 12 bases. V dropped 7 bases and J dropped 4; count of bases not matched to a gene: 5. CDR3 length: 15 amino acids. Germline V lookup: CDR1 ENHRY, CDR2 SYGVKD. The CDR3: CAIIRLAGDYNEQFF. The CDR3 bases are TGTGCCATCATTCGACTAGCGGGAGATTACAATGAGCAGTTCTTC.

The chain couples TRBV7-2 to TRBJ1-5; possible D gene TRBD1, 5 bases. This CDR3 has 16 residues. Germline assignment: CDR1 SGHTA and CDR2 FQGNSA. Trimming pared 1 base from V and 0 bases from J, leaving 10 bases between. The CDR3 spells CASSLVGADSNQPQHF. The CDR3 nucleotides are TGTGCCAGCAGCTTAGTTGGGGCGGATAGCAATCAGCCCCAGCATTTT.

This clone appeared a single time. The genes are TRBV7-8 and TRBJ2-2, with TRBD2 as a possible D gene (6 bases). From germline, CDR1 is SGHVS and CDR2 FQNEAQ. Trimming stripped 11 bases from V and 7 bases from J, with 23 bases between. The CDR3 is 15 amino acids. CDR3 sequence reads: CAGGRPLPEGGELFF. The CDR3 region has the DNA TGTGCCGGAGGAAGGCCGCTCCCGGAGGGCGGGGAGCTGTTTTTT.

CDR3 DNA: TGTGCCACCTCGGGAGGGTCCCCTAACTATGGCTACACCTTC. Protein sequence: CATSGGSPNYGYTF. V gene TRBV6-1 combines with J gene TRBJ1-2; no definite D call. The CDR3 extends over 14 amino acids. Germline lookup yields CDR1 MNHNS and CDR2 SASEGT. Deletions cut 10 bases from V and 0 bases from J, with 15 bases between.

The rearrangement links TRBV10-3 to TRBJ2-7; the D gene is possibly TRBD2 (5 bases). Trimming shortened V by 6 bases and J by 4 bases, and 16 bases separated the two germline ends. This CDR3 has 14 amino acids. Germline assignment: CDR1 ENHRY and CDR2 SYGVKD. The CDR3 spells CAISSGISTYEQYF. Written as DNA, the CDR3 is TGTGCCATCAGCTCGGGAATAAGTACGTACGAGCAGTACTTC.

V and J are TRBV9 and TRBJ2-3; D is uncertain. CDR1 is SGDLS and CDR2 is YYNGEE in the germline V gene. Trimming removed 0 bases from V and 5 bases from J, with 4 bases in between. CDR3 length equals 12 residues. CDR3 sequence: CASSVAVDTQYF. In nucleotides, the CDR3 is TGTGCCAGCAGCGTAGCTGTAGATACGCAGTATTTT. The full variable domain, its missing parts supplied by reference TRBV9 and TRBJ2-3, is DSGVTQTPKHLITATGQRVTLRCSPRSGDLSVYWYQQSLDQGLQFLIQYYNGEERAKGNILERFSAQQFPDLHSELNLSSLELGDSALYFCASSVAVDTQYFGPGTRLTVL.

The chain uses TRBV28 and TRBJ2-2, with 9 bases matching TRBD2. V lost 3 bases, J lost 5 bases, and 16 bases stayed unmatched. The CDR3 covers 19 residues. The germline V gene has CDR1 MDHEN and CDR2 SYDVKM. The CDR3 is CASSLISRLAGKGTGELFF. The CDR3 bases are TGTGCCAGCAGTTTGATATCGAGGCTAGCGGGGAAAGGAACCGGGGAGCTGTTTTTT.

The chain links TRBV19 to TRBJ2-2, with D possibly being TRBD2 (6 bases). The CDR3 sequence is 16 residues long. Germline-derived CDR1 and CDR2 are LNHDA and SQIVND (reference sequence). Trimming left V 5 bases short and J 1 base short, with 14 bases between. CDR3 sequence: CASSRGWDGNTGELFF. Written as DNA, the CDR3 is TGTGCCAGTAGTCGGGGGTGGGACGGGAACACCGGGGAGCTGTTTTTT.

This clone was observed a handful of times. The chain has TRBV25-1 and TRBJ1-1; no definite D call. With 9 bases removed from V and 1 base from J, the gap between germline ends came to 12 bases. Germline lookup yields CDR1 MGHDK and CDR2 SYGVNS. This CDR3 is built from 13 residues. This CDR3 is CASLWHENTEAFF. The CDR3 DNA sequence: TGTGCCAGTCTTTGGCACGAGAACACTGAAGCTTTCTTT. The full variable domain, in which reference TRBV25-1 and TRBJ1-1 provide the parts outside the CDR3, is EADIYQTPRYLVIGTGKKITLECSQTMGHDKMYWYQQDPGMELHLIHYSYGVNSTEKGDLSSESTVSRIRTEHFPLTLESARPSHTSQYLCASLWHENTEAFFGQGTRLTVV.

This clone has just one count. Relative to the germline gene, one junction end is altered; a read error may explain this. This chain links TRBV18 with TRBJ1-2, with D unclear. Germline V lookup: CDR1 KGHSH, CDR2 LQKENI. CDR3 length equals 13 residues. For the CDR3, the DNA is TGTGCCAGCTCACCACGAGAAAACTATGGCCACACCTTC. It translates to CASSPRENYGHTF.

The chain links TRBV6-1 to TRBJ2-7, with 8 bases that match TRBD1. Per germline, CDR1 MNHNS and CDR2 SASEGT. J was trimmed by 3 bases and V by 8 bases; bases with no gene match: 6. This CDR3 contains 13 residues. CDR3 in amino acids: CASRGTGRYEQYF. CDR3 coding DNA: TGTGCCAGCCGAGGGACAGGTCGCTACGAGCAGTACTTC.

This rearrangement joins TRBV6-6 to TRBJ2-7; 10 nucleotides line up with TRBD1. Germline CDR1 is MNHNY and CDR2 is SVGAGI (reference sequence). V trimming: 10 bases; J trimming: 2 bases; junction bases outside the gene matches: 5. The CDR3 has 13 amino acids. DNA for the CDR3: TGTGCCACCAGGACAGGGGGGGCCTACGAGCAGTACTTC. Amino acids: CATRTGGAYEQYF.

The chain is built from TRBV15 and TRBJ1-1; D call uncertain. Germline V gene sequence: CDR1 LNHNV, CDR2 YYDKDF (reference sequence). V shed 1 base and J shed 1 base, with 4 bases lying between them. The CDR3 totals 13 residues. The CDR3 DNA sequence: TGTGCCACCAGCAGAGTAGAGAACACTGAAGCTTTCTTT. Protein: CATSRVENTEAFF.

J is TRBJ2-7 and V is TRBV30, with TRBD2 identical over 10 bases. The V gene end was trimmed by 3 bases and the J gene end by 6 bases; junction bases not matched to a gene: 11. CDR1 and CDR2 (germline): GTSNPN, SVGIG (reference sequence). The CDR3 sequence is 15 residues long. The CDR3 DNA is TGTGCCTGGAGAGGAGCGGGAGGGCCTTTTGGCGAGCAGTACTTC. It yields the protein CAWRGAGGPFGEQYF.

V is TRBV11-3 and J is TRBJ2-7, with 8 bases aligning to TRBD1. The germline V gene encodes CDR1 SGHNT and CDR2 YENEEA. CDR3 length: 13 amino acids. V lost 5 bases and J lost 6; bases outside the gene matches: 6. CDR3 protein: CASSQDRVSEQYF. The CDR3 DNA sequence: TGTGCCAGCAGCCAGGACAGGGTAAGCGAGCAGTACTTC.

This clone was picked up one time. V is TRBV7-2 and J is TRBJ2-3; 7 positions match TRBD1. This CDR3 has 18 residues. Germline CDR1 and CDR2: SGHTA and FQGNSA. V was pared by 3 bases and J by 1 base, with 13 bases of the junction left unmatched. DNA of the CDR3: TGTGCCAGCAGCTTGGGACAGAACCTTTGGGGTGGCACAGATACGCAGTATTTT. As protein: CASSLGQNLWGGTDTQYF.

A single count supports this clone. DNA for the CDR3: TGTGCCAGCAGCTTAGAACCCCGAGGGATCTACGAGCAGTACTTC. Its translation is CASSLEPRGIYEQYF. This chain connects TRBV7-3 to TRBJ2-7; the D gene is possibly TRBD2 (5 bases). Trimming took 2 bases from V and 3 from J, leaving 14 bases between them. The germline CDR1 and CDR2 sequences are SGHTA and FQGTGA. The CDR3 has 15 residues.

In DNA, the CDR3 is TGTGCCAGCGCAAACCCACCCACAACTAACGAGCAGTACTTC. This codes for CASANPPTTNEQYF. This chain joins TRBV5-8 and TRBJ2-7, with D hard to call. Trimming took off 7 bases at V and 5 bases at J, with 19 bases between the two ends. CDR3 length: 14 residues. CDR1 and CDR2 (germline): SGHTS, YDEGEE.

The chain has TRBV7-3 and TRBJ2-1; D is possibly TRBD2 (5 bases). CDR1 and CDR2 from the germline V gene are SGHTA and FQGTGA. The germline V and J ends were trimmed by 6 bases and 2 bases, with 11 bases remaining between them. The CDR3 is 14 residues long. DNA of the CDR3: TGTGCCAGCAGTTCCCTGAGGGCCTACAATGAGCAGTTCTTC. This encodes CASSSLRAYNEQFF.

This clone was seen only once. The V and J genes are TRBV5-6 and TRBJ1-2; D is undetermined. Germline CDR1 and CDR2: SGHDT and YYEEEE. This CDR3 is built from 13 residues. V gave up 6 bases and J gave up 4 bases, with 13 bases separating them. CDR3 DNA: TGTGCCAGCACCCCCGGCAGGTTCTATGGCTACACCTTC. Residues: CASTPGRFYGYTF.

The gene calls are TRBV5-1 and TRBJ1-1; a weak D match, TRBD1 (6 bases). Germline V CDR1 and CDR2: SGHRS, YFSETQ. The CDR3 runs to 15 residues. V dropped 4 bases and J dropped 8 bases, with 21 bases sitting between them. The CDR3 nucleotides are TGCGCCAGCAGCAAGCCGGGCAGGGCAGGGGTGGAAGCTTTCTTT. Translating it yields CASSKPGRAGVEAFF. The full variable domain, completed using reference TRBV5-1 and TRBJ1-1, is KAGVTQTPRYLIKTRGQQVTLSCSPISGHRSVSWYQQTPGQGLQFLFEYFSETQRNKGNFPGRFSGRQFSNSRSEMNVSTLELGDSALYLCASSKPGRAGVEAFFGQGTRLTVV.